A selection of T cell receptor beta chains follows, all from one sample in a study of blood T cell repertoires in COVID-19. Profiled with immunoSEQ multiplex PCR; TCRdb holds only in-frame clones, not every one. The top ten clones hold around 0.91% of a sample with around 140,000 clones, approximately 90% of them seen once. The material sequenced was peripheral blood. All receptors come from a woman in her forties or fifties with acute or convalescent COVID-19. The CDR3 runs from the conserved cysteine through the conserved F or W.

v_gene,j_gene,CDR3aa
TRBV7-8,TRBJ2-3,CASSEKREFRTDTQYF
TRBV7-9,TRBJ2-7,CASIPFAGTSGAFSYEQYF
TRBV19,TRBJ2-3,CASSIRPVGGPTDTQYF
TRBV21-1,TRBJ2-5,CASSIPTSGRETQYF
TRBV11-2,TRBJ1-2,CASSSLRDRGSYGYTF
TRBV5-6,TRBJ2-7,CASSLGRIVYEQYF
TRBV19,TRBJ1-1,CASSAGVGLEAFF
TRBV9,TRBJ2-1,CASSVRGGSYNEQFF
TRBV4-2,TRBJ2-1,CASRSGAEQFF
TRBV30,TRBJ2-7,CAWSVSLAGAYEQYF
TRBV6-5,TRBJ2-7,CASLRTGNLGEQYF
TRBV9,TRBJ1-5,CASSDSGARDQPQHF
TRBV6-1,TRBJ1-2,CASSEALEGAYGYTF
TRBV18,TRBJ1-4,CASSPQQGPNEKLFF
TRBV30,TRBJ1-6,CAWRARGGRGYSPLHF
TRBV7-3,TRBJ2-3,CASSYGGRDTQYF
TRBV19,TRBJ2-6,CASSRNDRNSGANVLTF
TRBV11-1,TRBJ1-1,CASSKGARNTEAFF
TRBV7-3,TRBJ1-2,CASSLTTGNGYTF
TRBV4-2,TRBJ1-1,CASSRGQNTEAFF
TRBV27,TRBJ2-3,CASSLFGGTDTQYF
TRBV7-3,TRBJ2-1,CASSLAGGNNEQFF
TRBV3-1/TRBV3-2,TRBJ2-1,CASSQGASNEQFF
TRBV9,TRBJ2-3,CASSVDPGTSGDLGTQYF
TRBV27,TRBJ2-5,CASSLLAQETQYF
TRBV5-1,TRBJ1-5,CASSWTEDGQPQHF
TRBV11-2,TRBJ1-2,CASSPGEGEDYGYTF
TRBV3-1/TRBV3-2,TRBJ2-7,CASSQDQATLSYEQYF
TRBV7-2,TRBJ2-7,CASSFPTMGRPKNHEQYF
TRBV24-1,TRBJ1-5,CATSDLRKDRGYNQPQHF
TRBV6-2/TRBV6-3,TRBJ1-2,CASSAYGQGGGYTF